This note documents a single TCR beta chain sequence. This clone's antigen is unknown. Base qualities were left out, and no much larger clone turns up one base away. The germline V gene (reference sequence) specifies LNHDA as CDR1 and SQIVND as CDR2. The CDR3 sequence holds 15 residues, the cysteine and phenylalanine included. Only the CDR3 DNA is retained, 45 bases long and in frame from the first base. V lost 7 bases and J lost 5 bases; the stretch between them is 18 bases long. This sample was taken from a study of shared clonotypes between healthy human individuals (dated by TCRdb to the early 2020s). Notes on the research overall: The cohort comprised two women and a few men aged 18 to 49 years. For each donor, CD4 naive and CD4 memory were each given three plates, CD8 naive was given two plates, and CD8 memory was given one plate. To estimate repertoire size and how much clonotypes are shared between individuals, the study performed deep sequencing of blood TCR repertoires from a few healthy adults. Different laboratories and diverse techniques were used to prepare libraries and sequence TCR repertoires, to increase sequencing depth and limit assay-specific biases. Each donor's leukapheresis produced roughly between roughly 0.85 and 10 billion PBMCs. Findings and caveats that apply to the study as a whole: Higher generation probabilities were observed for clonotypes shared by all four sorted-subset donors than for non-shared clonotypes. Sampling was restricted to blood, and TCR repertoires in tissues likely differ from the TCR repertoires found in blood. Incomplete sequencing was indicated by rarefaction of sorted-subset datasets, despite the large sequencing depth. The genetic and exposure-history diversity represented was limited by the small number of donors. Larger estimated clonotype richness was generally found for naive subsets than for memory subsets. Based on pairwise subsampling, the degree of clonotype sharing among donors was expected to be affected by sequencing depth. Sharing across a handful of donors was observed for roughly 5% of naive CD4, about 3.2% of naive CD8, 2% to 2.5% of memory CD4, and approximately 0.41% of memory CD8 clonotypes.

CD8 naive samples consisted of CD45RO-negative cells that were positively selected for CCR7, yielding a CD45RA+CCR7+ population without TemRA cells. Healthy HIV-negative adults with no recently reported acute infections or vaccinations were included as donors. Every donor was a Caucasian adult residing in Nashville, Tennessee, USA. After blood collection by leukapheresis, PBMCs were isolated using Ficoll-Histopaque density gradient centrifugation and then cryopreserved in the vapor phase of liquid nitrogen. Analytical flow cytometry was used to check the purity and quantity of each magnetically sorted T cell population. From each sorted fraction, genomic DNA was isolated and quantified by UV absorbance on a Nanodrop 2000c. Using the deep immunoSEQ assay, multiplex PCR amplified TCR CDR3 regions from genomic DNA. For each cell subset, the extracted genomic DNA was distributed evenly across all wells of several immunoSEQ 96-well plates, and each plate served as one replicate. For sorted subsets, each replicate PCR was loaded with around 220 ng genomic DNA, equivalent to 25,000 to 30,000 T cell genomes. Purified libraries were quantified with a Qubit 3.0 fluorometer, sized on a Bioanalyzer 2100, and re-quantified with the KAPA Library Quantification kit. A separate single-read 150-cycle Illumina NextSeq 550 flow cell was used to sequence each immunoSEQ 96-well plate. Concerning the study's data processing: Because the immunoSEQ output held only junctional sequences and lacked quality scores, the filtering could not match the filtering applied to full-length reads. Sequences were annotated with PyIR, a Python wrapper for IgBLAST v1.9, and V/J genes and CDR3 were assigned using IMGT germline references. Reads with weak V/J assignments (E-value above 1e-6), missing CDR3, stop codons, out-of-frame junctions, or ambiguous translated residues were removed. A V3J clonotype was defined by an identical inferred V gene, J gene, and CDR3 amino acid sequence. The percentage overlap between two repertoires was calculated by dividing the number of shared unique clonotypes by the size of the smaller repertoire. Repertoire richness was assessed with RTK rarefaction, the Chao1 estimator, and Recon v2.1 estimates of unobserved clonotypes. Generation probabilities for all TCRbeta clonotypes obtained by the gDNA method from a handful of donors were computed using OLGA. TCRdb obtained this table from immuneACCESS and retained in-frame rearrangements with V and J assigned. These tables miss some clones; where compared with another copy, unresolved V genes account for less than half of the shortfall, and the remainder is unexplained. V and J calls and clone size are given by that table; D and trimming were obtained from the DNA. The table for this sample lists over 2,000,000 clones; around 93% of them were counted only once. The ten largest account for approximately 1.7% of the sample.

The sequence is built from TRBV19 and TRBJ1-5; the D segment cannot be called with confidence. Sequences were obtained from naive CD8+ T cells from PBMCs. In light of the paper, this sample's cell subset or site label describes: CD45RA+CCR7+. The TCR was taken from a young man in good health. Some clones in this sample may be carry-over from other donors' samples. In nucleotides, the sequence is TGTGCCAGTACCCCCTCGCCCTCGGAGGATCAGCCCCAGCATTTT. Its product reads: CASTPSPSEDQPQHF.